The rows below give T cell receptor beta chains drawn from one sample of a study of Ad26.COV2.S vaccination and SARS-CoV-2 variants. Assay used: immunoSEQ multiplex PCR; TCRdb lists only in-frame clones, some missing. The sample shows about 480,000 clones, 70% to 90% of them seen only once. Sequencing used peripheral blood, obtained in a trial of Ad26.COV2.S vaccine versus placebo. The receptors come from a person aged 18-60 years who received the Ad26.COV2.S COVID-19 vaccine or a placebo. CDR3s include the opening cysteine and the closing phenylalanine or tryptophan. Each record gives: J gene, clone size, V gene, D gene, CDR3 protein, CDR3 DNA. A D gene is named only where the DNA matches it firmly. Clone size is given for some rows only: seen once, a few or many times, or a class if the clone is expanded.

TRBJ2-7 | - | TRBV12-3/TRBV12-4 | - | CASSFGNNGEQYF | TGTGCCAGCAGTTTTGGGAACAATGGCGAGCAGTACTTC
TRBJ1-1 | once | TRBV28 | - | CASIRGGRTEAFF | TGTGCCAGCATTCGGGGGGGACGAACTGAAGCTTTCTTT
TRBJ2-1 | - | TRBV5-1 | - | CASSPDSVDEQFF | TGCGCCAGCAGCCCCGACAGTGTTGATGAGCAGTTCTTC
TRBJ2-3 | - | TRBV4-3 | TRBD2 | CASSQDWTSGSTDTQYF | TGCGCCAGCAGCCAAGATTGGACTAGCGGTAGCACAGATACGCAGTATTTT
TRBJ1-1 | - | TRBV28 | - | CASSLGRGEAFF | TGTGCCAGCAGTTTGGGGAGGGGCGAAGCTTTCTTT
TRBJ1-6 | - | TRBV18 | - | CASSLEQEVSPLHF | TGTGCCAGCTCGCTAGAACAGGAGGTTTCACCCCTCCACTTT
TRBJ2-7 | - | TRBV6-5 | TRBD1 | CASSYSTGQGEQYF | TGTGCCAGCAGTTACTCGACAGGGCAGGGCGAGCAGTACTTC
TRBJ1-5 | - | TRBV9 | - | CASSVKPNQPQHF | TGTGCCAGCAGCGTAAAACCCAATCAGCCCCAGCATTTT
TRBJ2-2 | - | TRBV27 | TRBD2 | CASSPSASGTRGTGELFF | TGTGCCAGCAGTCCCTCAGCTAGCGGGACCCGGGGGACCGGGGAGCTGTTTTTT
TRBJ1-4 | - | TRBV7-2 | - | CASSLISGSNEKLFF | TGTGCCAGCAGCTTAATTTCCGGGAGTAATGAAAAACTGTTTTTT
TRBJ2-1 | - | TRBV28 | - | CASSLGGVSYNEQFF | TGTGCCAGCAGTTTGGGAGGTGTGTCCTACAATGAGCAGTTCTTC
TRBJ2-1 | - | TRBV4-3 | TRBD2 | CASSAPTGYGTSGNEQFF | TGCGCCAGCAGCGCGCCAACAGGGTATGGGACTAGCGGCAATGAGCAGTTCTTC
TRBJ2-1 | - | TRBV7-2 | - | CASKIRQLNEQFF | TGTGCCAGCAAAATTCGACAGCTCAATGAGCAGTTCTTC
TRBJ1-2 | few | TRBV5-8 | TRBD1 | CASSYSGTGASYGYTF | TGTGCCAGCAGCTATTCCGGGACAGGGGCCTCCTATGGCTACACCTTC
TRBJ2-1 | once | TRBV5-4 | TRBD2 | CASMLRTSGVYNEQFF | TGTGCCAGCATGCTACGGACTAGCGGGGTATACAATGAGCAGTTCTTC
TRBJ2-3 | - | TRBV15 | - | CATSRGPGTSQYF | TGTGCCACCAGCAGGGGCCCCGGGACTTCGCAGTATTTT
TRBJ2-3 | - | TRBV5-4 | TRBD2 | CASSSGLAGEWDTQYF | TGTGCCAGCAGTTCGGGACTAGCGGGAGAATGGGATACGCAGTATTTT
TRBJ1-2 | - | TRBV18 | - | CASSPGTSNYGYTF | TGTGCCAGCTCACCCGGGACCTCTAACTATGGCTACACCTTC
TRBJ2-2 | - | TRBV5-4 | TRBD1 | CASTSRQGPGELFF | TGTGCCAGCACCTCCCGACAGGGGCCCGGGGAGCTGTTTTTT
TRBJ2-1 | few | TRBV7-9 | - | CASSPTGTNFGAEQFF | TGTGCCAGCAGCCCCACCGGGACGAACTTTGGTGCTGAGCAGTTCTTC
TRBJ2-2 | - | TRBV7-2 | - | CASSLVGAGRANTGELFF | TGTGCCAGCAGCTTAGTAGGGGCGGGCAGGGCGAACACCGGGGAGCTGTTTTTT
TRBJ2-7 | - | TRBV4-3 | - | CASSQGLRGRGEQYF | TGCGCCAGCAGCCAAGGCCTACGGGGAAGAGGCGAGCAGTACTTC
TRBJ2-1 | - | TRBV28 | - | CASSPGPREQFF | TGTGCCAGCAGTCCCGGGCCCCGAGAGCAGTTCTTC
TRBJ1-3 | once | TRBV19 | - | CATTVRQGNTIYF | TGTGCCACCACGGTCCGACAGGGAAACACCATATATTTT
TRBJ2-7 | - | TRBV19 | TRBD1 | CATRDRAYEQYF | TGTGCCACCCGGGACAGGGCCTACGAGCAGTACTTC
TRBJ2-1 | - | TRBV27 | TRBD2 | CASSFYPQRGSVNEQFF | TGTGCCAGCAGTTTTTACCCCCAGCGGGGCAGCGTCAATGAGCAGTTCTTC
TRBJ2-7 | - | TRBV18 | TRBD1 | CASSPGAGGEQYF | TGTGCCAGCTCACCAGGGGCAGGGGGAGAGCAGTACTTC
TRBJ2-7 | - | TRBV12-3/TRBV12-4 | TRBD1 | CASSPPGQGKQYF | TGTGCCAGCAGCCCGCCGGGACAGGGTAAGCAGTACTTC
TRBJ1-1 | - | TRBV21-1 | - | CASSLQGGVTEAFF | TGTGCCAGCAGCCTACAGGGGGGGGTTACTGAAGCTTTCTTT
TRBJ2-1 | - | TRBV24-1 | TRBD1 | CATSDAGTGLYNEQFF | TGTGCCACCAGTGATGCCGGGACAGGGCTATACAATGAGCAGTTCTTC
TRBJ2-1 | - | TRBV5-1 | TRBD2 | CASSLRTSVNEQFF | TGCGCCAGCAGCTTGAGGACTAGCGTGAATGAGCAGTTCTTC
TRBJ2-7 | - | TRBV30 | - | CAWSLLHEQYF | TGTGCCTGGAGTCTCCTTCACGAGCAGTACTTC
TRBJ2-7 | - | TRBV28 | - | CASSQSGYEQYF | TGTGCCAGCAGTCAGTCAGGGTACGAGCAGTACTTC
TRBJ1-5 | - | TRBV28 | - | CASSLLVRPQHF | TGTGCCAGCAGTTTATTGGTGCGGCCCCAGCATTTT
TRBJ2-1 | - | TRBV3-1/TRBV3-2 | - | CASSQDHVTANEQFF | TGTGCCAGCAGCCAAGATCATGTAACCGCCAATGAGCAGTTCTTC
TRBJ1-3 | - | TRBV2 | - | CASSSGLRSGNTIYF | TGTGCCAGCAGCAGCGGACTTCGCTCTGGAAACACCATATATTTT
TRBJ2-4 | - | TRBV3-1/TRBV3-2 | - | CASSRGLHIQYF | TGTGCCAGCAGCCGAGGTCTCCACATTCAGTACTTC
TRBJ2-7 | once | TRBV6-2/TRBV6-3 | - | CASSNGGEQYF | TGTGCCAGCAGTAATGGGGGCGAGCAGTACTTC
TRBJ1-2 | - | TRBV12-3/TRBV12-4 | - | CASGIGTAGGYTF | TGTGCCAGCGGGATTGGAACGGCGGGCGGCTACACCTTC
TRBJ2-3 | - | TRBV9 | TRBD2 | CASSQALAGPDTQYF | TGTGCCAGCAGCCAAGCCCTAGCGGGGCCAGATACGCAGTATTTT
TRBJ1-2 | - | TRBV30 | - | CAWSWGANYGYTF | TGTGCCTGGAGTTGGGGAGCTAACTATGGCTACACCTTC
TRBJ1-6 | - | TRBV6-5 | - | CASGRVSDNSPLHF | TGTGCCAGCGGCCGGGTTTCGGATAATTCACCCCTCCACTTT
TRBJ2-7 | few | TRBV19 | - | CASSRAGEADEQYF | TGTGCCAGTAGTCGGGCAGGGGAGGCGGACGAGCAGTACTTC
TRBJ2-2 | - | TRBV7-2 | TRBD1 | CASSLEGQVAGELFF | TGTGCCAGCAGCTTAGAGGGACAGGTCGCCGGGGAGCTGTTTTTT
TRBJ1-2 | - | TRBV28 | - | CASRKHYGYTF | TGTGCCAGCAGAAAACACTATGGCTACACCTTC
TRBJ2-1 | - | TRBV15 | TRBD2 | CATSREGAGGHEQFF | TGTGCCACCAGCAGAGAGGGGGCGGGAGGGCATGAGCAGTTCTTC
TRBJ1-2 | - | TRBV21-1 | - | CASSPRDRDILMGYTF | TGTGCCAGCAGCCCCCGGGACAGGGACATTTTAATGGGCTACACCTTC